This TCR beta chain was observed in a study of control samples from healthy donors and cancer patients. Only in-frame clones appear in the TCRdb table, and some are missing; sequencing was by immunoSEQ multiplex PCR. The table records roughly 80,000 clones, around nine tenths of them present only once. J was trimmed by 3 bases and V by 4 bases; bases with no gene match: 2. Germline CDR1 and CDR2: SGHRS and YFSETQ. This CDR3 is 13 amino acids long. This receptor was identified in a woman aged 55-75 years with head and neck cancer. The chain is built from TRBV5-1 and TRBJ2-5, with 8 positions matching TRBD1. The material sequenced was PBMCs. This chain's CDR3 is CASSRGQEETQYF. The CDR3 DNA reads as TGCGCCAGCAGCAGGGGACAGGAAGAGACCCAGTACTTC.